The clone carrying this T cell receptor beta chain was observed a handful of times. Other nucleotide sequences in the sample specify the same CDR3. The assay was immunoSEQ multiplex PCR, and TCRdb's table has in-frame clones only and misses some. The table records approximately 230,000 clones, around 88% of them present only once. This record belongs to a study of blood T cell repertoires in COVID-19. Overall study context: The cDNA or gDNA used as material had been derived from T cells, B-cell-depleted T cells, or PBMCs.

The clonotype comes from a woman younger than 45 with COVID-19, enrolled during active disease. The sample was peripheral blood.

In DNA, the CDR3 is TGTGCCAGCAGCCCCCAGGGGGCGGGGAACACCGGGGAGCTGTTTTTT. Its translation: CASSPQGAGNTGELFF. J is TRBJ2-2 and V is TRBV7-2, with 8 nucleotides matching TRBD1. Trimming took 5 bases from V and 1 from J; bases not matched to a gene: 6. The CDR3 has 16 amino acids. Germline V gives CDR1 SGHTA, CDR2 FQGNSA.